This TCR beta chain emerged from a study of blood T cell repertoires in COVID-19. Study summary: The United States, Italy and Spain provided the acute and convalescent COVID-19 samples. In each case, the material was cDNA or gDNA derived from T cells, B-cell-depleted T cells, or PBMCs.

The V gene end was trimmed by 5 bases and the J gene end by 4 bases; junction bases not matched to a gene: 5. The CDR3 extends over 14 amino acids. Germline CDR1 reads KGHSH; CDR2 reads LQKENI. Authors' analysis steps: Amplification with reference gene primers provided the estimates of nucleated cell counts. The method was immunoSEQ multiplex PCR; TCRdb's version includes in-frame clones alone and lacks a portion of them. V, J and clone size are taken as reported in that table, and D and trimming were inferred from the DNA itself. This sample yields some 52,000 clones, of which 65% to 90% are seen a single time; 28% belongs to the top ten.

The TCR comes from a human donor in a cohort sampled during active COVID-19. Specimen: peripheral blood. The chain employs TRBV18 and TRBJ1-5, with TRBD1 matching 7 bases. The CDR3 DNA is TGTGCCAGCTCAGCAGGGGGTTCTAATCAGCCCCAGCATTTT. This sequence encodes CASSAGGSNQPQHF.